This TCR beta chain is drawn from a study of T-cell reconstitution after alpha-beta-depleted transplantation in children. The sample holds many counts of this clonotype. The antigen remains undetermined. The TCRbeta library was prepared with unique molecular identifiers. TCRdb reanalysed the PCR reads using MiXCR and keeps one entry per CDR3 protein. The sample yields approximately 300,000 distinct CDR3 sequences, around 10% seen once. Overall study findings and caveats: Reportedly, roughly two months post-transplant, alpha-beta T cells arose from several hundred expanded graft clones. Certain patients had high TCRbeta diversity at day 60, and it came from recipient T cells and thymic progenitors that survived. By one year post-transplant, T-cell counts and diversity largely arose from T cells that were newly produced.

Sequencing was performed on peripheral blood, taken 180 days after TCRalphabeta/CD19-depleted stem cell transplant. The sequence came from a male patient aged 2 to 9 who had a stem cell transplant for chronic granulomatous disease, so the T cells may come from the graft donor.

CDR3 DNA: TGCGCCAGCAGCCGTTCCGGAGGCCAAATGAACACTGAAGCTTTCTTT. Translated, it gives CASSRSGGQMNTEAFF. This chain joins TRBV5-1 and TRBJ1-1; D unclear. Germline V gene lookup returns CDR1 SGHRS and CDR2 YFSETQ. V lost 4 bases to trimming and J lost 0 bases, with 16 bases between them. This CDR3 is 16 amino acids long.